Below are 21 T cell receptor beta chains sequenced from a single sample in a study of T cell repertoires in cytomegalovirus infection. TCRdb used MiXCR to reprocess the reads, holding one entry per CDR3 protein. The table has hundreds of thousands of distinct CDR3 sequences, roughly 16% seen once. The sequenced sample consisted of PBMCs. Receptor source: a human donor in good health (CMV status not recorded). Some clones in this sample may be carry-over from other donors' samples.

About this clonotype itself: One end of the junction varies from germline; a read error may be responsible. V is TRBV6-6 and J is TRBJ2-1; D gene ambiguous. The CDR3 is made up of 16 amino acids. From germline, CDR1 is MNHNY and CDR2 SVGAGI (reference sequence). Written as DNA, the CDR3 is TGTGCCACCAGTGTCGTTAGGGTTGTCTACTACAATGAGCAGTTCTTC. It translates to CATSVVRVVYYNEQFF.

The J gene is TRBJ2-1, the V gene TRBV12-3 or TRBV12-4; 10 bases line up with TRBD1. The length of the CDR3 is 15 residues. The trim removed 2 bases at V and 9 bases at J, leaving 7 bases unmatched. CDR3 DNA sequence: TGTGCCAGCAGTTTAAGACAGGGGGCTTTCGGTGAGCAGTTCTTC. It specifies CASSLRQGAFGEQFF.

This chain's CDR3 is CASSARDSLNEKLFF. CDR3 coding DNA: TGTGCCAGCAGTGCCCGGGACAGCCTTAATGAAAAACTGTTTTTT. The rearrangement uses TRBV2 and TRBJ1-4; 7 bases match TRBD1. The germline V gene has CDR1 SNHLY and CDR2 FYNNEI. J lost 4 bases, V lost 4 bases, and 6 bases had no gene match. This CDR3 has 15 amino acids.

This clonotype showed up many times. The chain is built from TRBV11-2 and TRBJ2-3; D possibly corresponds to TRBD2 (10 bases). Per germline, CDR1 SGHAT and CDR2 FQNNGV. V was clipped by 5 bases and J by 2 bases, with 29 bases between them. The CDR3 consists of 20 residues. CDR3 sequence reads: CASSVGTGLQSGGDTDTQYF. The CDR3 bases are TGTGCCAGCAGCGTCGGGACAGGGCTTCAGAGCGGGGGGGACACAGATACGCAGTATTTT.

This clonotype has just a few counts. This chain links TRBV12-5 with TRBJ2-2, with 9 bases fitting TRBD1. After removal of 7 bases from V and 14 bases from J, the junction contained 8 bases not matched to a gene. The CDR3 loop spans 12 amino acids. CDR1 is LGHNT and CDR2 is FRNRAP in the germline V gene. The CDR3 DNA follows: TGTGCTAGTGTAGGACAGGGGAAAGTTCTGTTTTTT. The encoded protein is CASVGQGKVLFF.

Points on this clonotype: A much larger clone sits a single nucleotide away, making a read error possible. The chain is built from TRBV12-3 or TRBV12-4 and TRBJ1-2; 8 bases align to TRBD1. The CDR3 is 15 residues long. The CDR3 loop is CAGSFTGGTARGYTF. The DNA of the CDR3 is TGTGCCGGCAGTTTTACAGGGGGGACGGCTCGAGGCTACACCTTC.

Regarding this clonotype: Germline is not matched at one junction end, which may reflect a read error. The chain combines TRBV12-3 or TRBV12-4 with TRBJ2-1; TRBD1 is a possible D gene (6 bases). The CDR3 loop spans 15 amino acids. The CDR3 protein is CASNARDTSYSEQFF. The CDR3, as DNA: TGTGCCAGCAACGCCCGGGACACGTCCTACAGTGAGCAGTTCTTC.

This clonotype turned up a few times. The chain combines TRBV20-1 with TRBJ2-5; TRBD1 might be the D (6 bases). The germline V gene has CDR1 DFQATT and CDR2 SNEGSKA (reference sequence). Deletions cut 3 bases from V and 5 bases from J, with 16 bases between. This CDR3 comprises 14 residues. CDR3 nucleotide sequence: TGCAGTGCTAGGGAAGGACAGAGGTCGGAGACCCAGTACTTC. Translating it yields CSAREGQRSETQYF.

This clonotype was detected only a few times. The V and J genes are TRBV4-2 and TRBJ1-5; TRBD1 matches at 7 bases. With 0 bases clipped from V and 5 bases from J, the junction kept 10 bases outside the gene matches. CDR3 size: 17 residues. The V gene's germline CDR1 is LGHNA and CDR2 YNFKEQ. The CDR3 protein is CASSQESGGGWHQPQHF. CDR3 nucleotides: TGTGCCAGCAGCCAAGAATCAGGGGGAGGATGGCATCAGCCCCAGCATTTT.

The V gene is TRBV28, the J gene TRBJ1-5; 7 positions match TRBD1. The CDR3 contains 16 residues. With V trimmed by 5 bases and J by 0 bases, 7 bases remained unmatched. CDR1 is MDHEN, CDR2 SYDVKM, per germline. This chain's CDR3 is CASSPQGFYSNQPQHF. DNA for the CDR3: TGTGCCAGCAGTCCACAGGGGTTTTATAGCAATCAGCCCCAGCATTTT.

In its sample, this clonotype was seen many times. The chain links TRBV7-2 to TRBJ2-3; no reliable D call. The CDR3 has 13 amino acids. Per germline, CDR1 SGHTA and CDR2 FQGNSA. Trimming took off 5 bases at V and 6 bases at J, with 12 bases between the two ends. CDR3 bases: TGTGCCAGCAGCGGGCCGAACTCGGATACGCAGTATTTT. It codes for CASSGPNSDTQYF.

In nucleotides, the CDR3 is TGTGCCAGCGGGCCGGGACAGGGAGGTTCTGGGGCCAACGTCCTGACTTTC. Translation: CASGPGQGGSGANVLTF. The chain employs TRBV28 and TRBJ2-6; 9 bases are shared with TRBD1. V was pared by 8 bases and J by 1 base, with 9 bases of the junction left unmatched. The CDR3 has 17 residues. CDR1 and CDR2 from the germline V gene are MDHEN and SYDVKM.

V is TRBV19 and J is TRBJ1-1, with D possibly being TRBD1 (5 bases). Germline V gene lookup returns CDR1 LNHDA and CDR2 SQIVND (reference sequence). This CDR3 is 13 amino acids long. V was cut by 2 bases and J by 7 bases, with 11 bases left in between. The CDR3 reads CASSISQGLEAFF. DNA of the CDR3: TGTGCCAGTAGTATAAGCCAGGGACTTGAAGCTTTCTTT.

This clonotype was found a few times. The rearrangement uses TRBV5-1 and TRBJ1-5; 7 nucleotides align to TRBD1. Germline CDR1 reads SGHRS; CDR2 reads YFSETQ. The CDR3 covers 17 residues. After removal of 4 bases from V and 4 bases from J, the junction contained 14 bases not matched to a gene. DNA for the CDR3: TGCGCCAGCAGCCAAGACAGGGCACCTCTCGGGAATCAGCCCCAGCATTTT. The encoded protein is CASSQDRAPLGNQPQHF.

J is TRBJ2-1 and V is TRBV28; either TRBD1 or TRBD2 may supply D (5 bases each). V shed 4 bases and J shed 3 bases, with 16 bases lying between them. Per the germline V gene, CDR1 is MDHEN and CDR2 is SYDVKM. This CDR3 is built from 16 residues. CDR3 nucleotide sequence: TGTGCCAGCAGTTCGTACCCCGGGACCATCTACAATGAGCAGTTCTTC. Amino acid sequence: CASSSYPGTIYNEQFF.

This clonotype turned up a few times. V and J are TRBV20-1 and TRBJ2-3; TRBD2 matches 9 bases. Per the germline V gene, CDR1 is DFQATT and CDR2 is SNEGSKA (reference sequence). Trimming took 3 bases from V and 4 from J; bases not matched to a gene: 8. This CDR3 contains 15 residues. CDR3 DNA sequence: TGCAGTGCTAGGTGGGCTAGCGGGGTCGCAGATACGCAGTATTTT. Translated: CSARWASGVADTQYF.

This clonotype was counted at least ten times. The rearrangement links TRBV7-2 to TRBJ2-5, with D tentatively TRBD1 or TRBD2 (5 bases each). The CDR3 loop spans 12 amino acids. V shed 4 bases and J shed 5 bases, with 8 bases lying between them. The germline V gene has CDR1 SGHTA and CDR2 FQGNSA. The CDR3 sequence is CASSWGWETQYF. CDR3 nucleotides: TGTGCCAGCAGCTGGGGGTGGGAGACCCAGTACTTC.

Details on this clonotype: Mismatch with germline at one junction end may stem from a read error. This sequence joins TRBV5-3 and TRBJ2-1; 7 nucleotides line up with TRBD2. TRBV5-3 is sorted into the ORF group, with uncertain function. This CDR3 spans 18 amino acids. In DNA, the CDR3 is TGTGCCAGCAGCTTGGGTCTAGCGGCGGGGGTCTCCTACAATGAGCAGTTCTTC. It translates to CASSLGLAAGVSYNEQFF.

This clonotype appeared many times. Here the CDR3 reads CASSQETANTGELFF. In DNA, the CDR3 is TGCGCCAGCAGCCAAGAAACAGCGAACACCGGGGAGCTGTTTTTT. This chain connects TRBV4-3 to TRBJ2-2; D is unresolved. Germline-derived CDR1 and CDR2 are LGHNA and YSLEER. Trimming took off 0 bases at V and 0 bases at J, with 5 bases between the two ends. The CDR3 consists of 15 residues.

This clonotype showed up just a few times. V usage is TRBV28 and J usage is TRBJ2-7, with 9 nucleotides matching TRBD1. The germline V gene has CDR1 MDHEN and CDR2 SYDVKM. Trimming took 6 bases from V and 2 from J; bases not matched to a gene: 8. The CDR3 sequence is 15 residues long. Here the CDR3 reads CASRPYRGPAYEQYF. The CDR3 nucleotides read TGTGCCAGCAGACCCTACAGGGGGCCAGCCTACGAGCAGTACTTC.

The CDR3 sequence is CASSEPGSGNTIYF. The CDR3 nucleotides are TGTGCCAGCAGTGAACCGGGCTCTGGAAACACCATATATTTT. The chain employs TRBV25-1 and TRBJ1-3; D is unclear. There are 14 residues in the CDR3. CDR1 and CDR2 from the germline V gene are MGHDK and SYGVNS. The ends were cut back, 2 bases at V and 0 bases at J, with 5 bases in the middle.